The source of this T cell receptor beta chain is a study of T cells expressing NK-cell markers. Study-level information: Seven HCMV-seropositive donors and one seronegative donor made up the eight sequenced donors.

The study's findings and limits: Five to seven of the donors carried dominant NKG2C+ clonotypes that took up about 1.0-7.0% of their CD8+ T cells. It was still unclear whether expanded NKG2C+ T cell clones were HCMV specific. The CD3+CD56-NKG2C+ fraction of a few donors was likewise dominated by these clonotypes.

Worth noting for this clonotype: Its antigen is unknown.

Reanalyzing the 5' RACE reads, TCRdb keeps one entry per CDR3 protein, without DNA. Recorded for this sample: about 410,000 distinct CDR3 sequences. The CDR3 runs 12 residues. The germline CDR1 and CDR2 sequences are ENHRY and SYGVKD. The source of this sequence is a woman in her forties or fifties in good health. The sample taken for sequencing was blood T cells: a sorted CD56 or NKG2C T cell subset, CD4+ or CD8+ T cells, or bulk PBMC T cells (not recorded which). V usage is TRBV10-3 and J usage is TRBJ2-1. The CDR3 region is CAISESDLAQFF.